This T cell receptor (beta chain) was documented in a study of T cells in women clearing cervical HPV infection. Study-level information: Controls gave blood once infection was undetectable; cases at lesion identification. Whole-study findings and limits: CIN3+ cases had significantly higher TCR richness than controls; evenness did not differ. Unknown T-cell numbers per sample may underlie the richness differences.

Concerning this clone itself: The antigen remains unidentified. Read sequence stops 3 residues before the CDR3 end, and the germline J gene provides the missing end.

Looked up from germline, CDR1 is SGHTA and CDR2 is FQGTGA. Trimming at V came to 5 bases and at J to 2 bases, leaving 7 bases not matched to a gene. The length of the CDR3 is 17 residues. Clones were read by immunoSEQ multiplex PCR, and TCRdb kept only the in-frame ones, dropping some. The sample's table shows tens of thousands of clones. The J gene is TRBJ2-5, the V gene TRBV7-3; 14 nucleotides line up with TRBD2. The clonotype originates from a woman between 18 and 70 years old with a cervical HPV16 infection that either progressed to CIN3+ or cleared (not recorded which). Sequences were obtained from blood buffy coat. The covered CDR3 bases are TGTGCCAGCAGCGCCGGACTAGCGGGAGGTGGGCAAGAGACC. Protein sequence: CASSAGLAGGGQET. The CDR3 reads in full as CASSAGLAGGGQETQYF. Based on the CDR3 plus reference TRBV7-3 and TRBJ2-5, the full variable domain is GAGVSQTPSNKVTEKGKYVELRCDPISGHTALYWYRQSLGQGPEFLIYFQGTGAADDSGLPNDRFFAVRPEGSVSTLKIQRTERGDSAVYLCASSAGLAGGGQETQYFGPGTRLLVL.